The T cell receptor (beta chain) under discussion was sequenced for a study of vaccination and CD4 T cells after COVID-19. Study information: Sampling post-COVID took place a median around 100 days after diagnosis (range 35 to 161).

Treatment described: approximately nine-day PBMC culture with coronavirus spike peptide pools or control peptides (ViraFEST assay). ViraFEST used peptide pools to expand antigen-specific T cells and subsequently sequenced their TCRs. Each well held 2 million or so PBMCs in IL-2 (approximately 10 IU/ml) medium with roughly 9.2 ug/ml peptide pools. At the Johns Hopkins FTIC core, DNA taken from cultured CD4+ T cells was sequenced by way of the Oncomine TCR Beta short-read assay. TCRdb reanalysed the PCR reads using MiXCR and keeps one entry per CDR3 protein. The sample lists fewer than 20,000 distinct CDR3 sequences, roughly 49% occurring once. As for this clonotype: Its antigen is currently unknown.

The clonotype was recovered from a human donor who had recovered from COVID-19. The sequences come from CD4+ T cells from blood, cultured in vitro, collected before SARS-CoV-2 vaccination.

In nucleotides, the CDR3 is TGTGCCACCAGTGATTACAGGGGGCACACTGAGCAGTTCTTC. Its translation is CATSDYRGHTEQFF. J is TRBJ2-1 and V is TRBV24-1, with 9 bases lining up with TRBD1. Trimming at V came to 2 bases and at J to 9 bases, leaving 4 bases not matched to a gene. CDR1 and CDR2 (germline): KGHDR, SFDVKD. The CDR3 runs to 14 residues.